Listed below are T cell receptor beta chains from one sample, sequenced in a study of blood T cells in healthy people across ages. MiXCR was run by TCRdb on the 5' RACE reads, yielding one entry per CDR3 protein. The table lists about 760,000 distinct CDR3 sequences, roughly three fifths of them singletons. The specimen sequenced was blood. All receptors come from a man aged 40-50 years in good health. CDR3s include the opening cysteine and the closing phenylalanine or tryptophan. The order of the fields is V gene, J gene, CDR3 protein.

TRBV28	TRBJ1-4	CASGGQGEKLFF
TRBV5-1	TRBJ2-1	CASSLRNEQFF
TRBV6-4	TRBJ2-2	CASSPGQGDTGELFF
TRBV4-3	TRBJ2-4	CASSQDTLDREADIQYF
TRBV6-5	TRBJ2-2	CASSYSIWAGGELFF
TRBV29-1	TRBJ2-7	CSVVTENFYEQYF
TRBV9	NA	CASSVAGGGPLETQYF
TRBV29-1	TRBJ1-2	CSALTGGVYGYTF
TRBV5-1	NA	CASSFVRGEGAGETQYF
TRBV3-1	TRBJ1-6	CASSQAVANSLLHF
TRBV20-1	TRBJ2-5	CSARWRGLETQYF
TRBV6-1	TRBJ2-7	CASTANYEQYF
TRBV24-1	TRBJ1-2	CATREGVRNYGYTF
TRBV29-1	TRBJ2-1	CSAPTPTREFEQFF
TRBV12-3/TRBV12-4	TRBJ1-2	CASSSPPGRRNGYTF
TRBV7-9	TRBJ2-5	CASSPLRTTGWETQYF
TRBV7-2	TRBJ2-3	CASSLAPARAAPQDTQYF
TRBV25-1	TRBJ2-7	CASSDGRGETDEQYF
TRBV12-3/TRBV12-4	TRBJ1-4	CASSPLSRNEKLFF
TRBV28	TRBJ2-2	CASMGQPNTGELFF
TRBV5-1	TRBJ1-6	CASSPAGGANNSPLHF
TRBV5-1	TRBJ2-7	CASSLGQGFTYNEQYF
TRBV7-9	NA	CASSLPVSYEQYF
TRBV7-9	TRBJ2-3	CASSLGRTGPIPHTQYF
TRBV4-2	TRBJ2-5	CASSRALTGGQETQYF
TRBV20-1	TRBJ1-2	CSARDPAFGTSYGYTF
TRBV7-9	TRBJ2-1	CASSLELPLYNEQFF
TRBV10-3	TRBJ2-1	CAITVGGVEDNEQFF
TRBV6-1	TRBJ2-7	CASSSTGQGIHEQYF
TRBV7-2	TRBJ1-2	CASSVRAQGLDGYTF
TRBV28	TRBJ2-5	CASSGGGEETQYF
TRBV3-1	TRBJ2-5	CASSQSGYMETQYF
TRBV18	TRBJ2-7	CASSSAGGSANSYEQYF
TRBV20-1	TRBJ2-7	CSALQAGVVYEQYF
TRBV11-2	TRBJ2-3	CASTLRRTSRTSTDTQYF
TRBV29-1	TRBJ2-3	CSENSGGGTDTQYF
TRBV4-3	NA	CASSRALGTFETQYF
TRBV4-3	TRBJ1-2	CASSQDPGVALGYGYTF
TRBV5-1	TRBJ2-3	CASSLEGQTYTDTQYF
TRBV28	TRBJ2-1	CASSSETSGAVYNEQFF